These T cell receptor beta chains were read from a single sample in a study of cytomegalovirus exposure and HLA in healthy donors. Measured with immunoSEQ multiplex PCR; TCRdb has only the in-frame clones, and not every one. The sample has roughly 55,000 clones, and its top ten clones hold roughly 9.6%. Material: PBMCs. The receptors derive from a woman aged 45-60 years in good health and CMV-seropositive. Each CDR3 is given with its conserved first and last residue. A D gene is named only where the DNA matches it firmly.

NA	TRBV15	14	TRBJ2-3	CATSRDWETDTQYF	TGTGCCACCAGCAGAGATTGGGAGACAGATACGCAGTATTTT
NA	TRBV15	14	TRBJ1-4	CATSRDAGMEKLFF	TGTGCCACCAGCAGAGATGCAGGGATGGAAAAACTGTTTTTT
NA	TRBV6-1	15	TRBJ2-1	CASSEGRGAGNEQFF	TGTGCCAGCAGTGAAGGGAGAGGTGCAGGGAATGAGCAGTTCTTC
TRBD1	TRBV7-8	15	TRBJ2-5	CASILSGTAQETQYF	TGTGCCAGCATTTTGTCCGGGACAGCACAAGAGACCCAGTACTTC
TRBD1	TRBV2	14	TRBJ2-7	CASRGVGQGGEQYF	TGTGCCAGCAGAGGGGTAGGACAGGGAGGCGAGCAGTACTTC
TRBD1	TRBV19	15	TRBJ1-6	CASNRQGAQNSPLHF	TGTGCCAGTAACCGGCAGGGGGCGCAAAATTCACCCCTCCACTTT
NA	TRBV21-1	16	TRBJ2-1	CASSKGTGMSVNEQFF	TGTGCCAGCAGCAAAGGCACAGGGATGAGTGTGAATGAGCAGTTCTTC
TRBD2	TRBV6-5	14	TRBJ2-7	CASSGGSGRMEQYF	TGTGCCAGCAGCGGAGGTAGCGGGAGAATGGAGCAGTACTTC
TRBD1	TRBV9	14	TRBJ1-5	CASSAGQGVQPQHF	TGTGCCAGCAGCGCGGGACAGGGGGTTCAGCCCCAGCATTTT
NA	TRBV7-6	12	TRBJ2-7	CASSSQGYEQYF	TGTGCCAGCAGCTCCCAGGGCTACGAGCAGTACTTC
NA	TRBV28	15	TRBJ1-3	CASTGRAFSGNTIYF	TGTGCCAGCACGGGGAGGGCTTTCTCTGGAAACACCATATATTTT
NA	TRBV9	17	TRBJ1-1	CASSVGAPRELNTEAFF	TGTGCCAGCAGCGTAGGGGCCCCGCGAGAGTTGAACACTGAAGCTTTCTTT
NA	TRBV7-2	12	TRBJ1-3	CASSPQGRTIYF	TGTGCCAGCAGCCCACAGGGTCGCACCATATATTTT
TRBD1	TRBV6-5	14	TRBJ2-2	CASSGQGNTGELFF	TGTGCCAGCTCGGGACAGGGGAACACCGGGGAGCTGTTTTTT
TRBD2	TRBV11-2	15	TRBJ2-1	CASSRLAGTYNEQFF	TGTGCCAGCAGCCGACTAGCGGGGACCTACAATGAGCAGTTCTTC
NA	TRBV7-2	12	TRBJ1-1	CASSFGETEAFF	TGTGCCAGCAGCTTTGGAGAGACTGAAGCTTTCTTT
NA	TRBV28	14	TRBJ1-5	CASVPGHSNQPQHF	TGTGCCAGCGTACCGGGACATAGCAATCAGCCCCAGCATTTT
TRBD1	TRBV7-3	13	TRBJ1-1	CASSGQGGTEAFF	TGTGCCAGCAGCGGACAGGGCGGAACTGAAGCTTTCTTT
NA	TRBV28	14	TRBJ2-7	CATYGADASYEQYF	TGTGCCACCTATGGGGCAGACGCCTCCTACGAGCAGTACTTC
TRBD1	TRBV5-4	15	TRBJ1-1	CASSLRQGMNTEAFF	TGTGCCAGCAGCCTGAGACAGGGGATGAACACTGAAGCTTTCTTT